The 5 T cell receptor beta chains reported below all come from one sample, sequenced in a study of CD4+ T cells in melanoma. The data were produced by immunoSEQ multiplex PCR, yet TCRdb's version contains in-frame clones alone and is incomplete. The sample lists roughly 10,000 clones; less than 80% were seen once. Source material: cells from a culture (not recorded whether cultured in vitro). Receptor source: a human donor with melanoma.

CDR3 amino acids: CASSLALRSGGIYTGELFF. DNA for the CDR3: TGTGCCAGCAGCTTAGCGTTGCGTAGCGGGGGGATTTACACCGGGGAGCTGTTTTTT. This chain joins TRBV11-2 and TRBJ2-2; 10 nucleotides agree with TRBD2. Germline CDR1 and CDR2: SGHAT and FQNNGV. J gave up 3 bases and V 1 base, and 11 bases lay outside the gene matches. The CDR3 is 19 residues long.

The chain joins TRBV5-1 to TRBJ2-3; D gene uncertain. CDR1 and CDR2 from the germline V gene are SGHRS and YFSETQ. This CDR3 spans 16 amino acids. Trimming took 0 bases from V and 3 from J, leaving 14 bases between them. CDR3 nucleotide sequence: TGCGCCAGCAGCTTGGAAGGTGGTGGTGGAACAGATACGCAGTATTTT. Protein: CASSLEGGGGTDTQYF.

This clone occurred a few times. The gene calls are TRBV5-1 and TRBJ1-1; D unresolved. In germline, CDR1 is SGHRS, CDR2 YFSETQ. This CDR3 spans 14 amino acids. With 5 bases removed from V and 0 bases from J, the gap between germline ends came to 11 bases. This CDR3 is CASSLTPMNTEAFF. CDR3 nucleotide sequence: TGCGCCAGCAGTCTCACGCCGATGAACACTGAAGCTTTCTTT. The whole variable domain, remainder taken from reference TRBV5-1 and TRBJ1-1, is KAGVTQTPRYLIKTRGQQVTLSCSPISGHRSVSWYQQTPGQGLQFLFEYFSETQRNKGNFPGRFSGRQFSNSRSEMNVSTLELGDSALYLCASSLTPMNTEAFFGQGTRLTVV.

The rearrangement uses TRBV10-3 and TRBJ2-7; the D gene is possibly TRBD2 (5 bases). With 6 bases removed from V and 0 bases from J, the gap between germline ends came to 12 bases. The CDR3 totals 14 residues. Germline CDR1 is ENHRY and CDR2 is SYGVKD. The CDR3 loop reads CAIRGVGSSYEQYF. The CDR3 DNA sequence: TGTGCCATCAGGGGAGTTGGGAGCTCCTACGAGCAGTACTTC.

J is TRBJ1-1 and V is TRBV6-5; D call uncertain. V was clipped by 6 bases and J by 3 bases, with 11 bases between them. This CDR3 region has 13 residues. Germline loops: CDR1 MNHEY, CDR2 SVGAGI. The CDR3 here is CASSLTPDTEAFF. In DNA form, the CDR3 reads TGTGCCAGCAGCCTGACCCCGGACACTGAAGCTTTCTTT.